The source of this T cell receptor (beta chain) is a study of beta chain features in type 1 diabetes. V dropped 5 bases and J dropped 4 bases, with 14 bases sitting between them. The CDR3 has 14 residues. Every bit of the isolated RNA underwent reverse transcription, so sequencing read expressed TCRB transcripts. The assay was immunoSEQ multiplex PCR, and TCRdb's table has in-frame clones only and misses some. The profile shows around 340,000 clones, roughly a fifth of them singletons. The sequenced sample was naive CD4+ T cells from blood. V is TRBV23-1 and J is TRBJ2-5; weak D call: TRBD2 (6 bases). TRBV23-1 is an ORF, with its function uncertain. This TCR was recovered from a woman younger than 30 in good health. DNA of the CDR3: TGCGCCAGCAGTTTGGTCCGGGAGTTAGAGACCCAGTACTTC. Residues: CASSLVRELETQYF.